These 11 T cell receptor beta chains originate from one sample sequenced in a study of post-analysis software for immune sequencing data. Antigens of these TCRs are unknown. Findings and limits, study-wide: TRBV5-6, TRBV5-1 and TRBV20-1 were among a few TRBV segments more frequent in patients than controls.

Libraries were made from TCR beta cDNA, and they carried unique molecular identifiers. TCRdb itself ran the PCR reads through MiXCR, one entry per CDR3 protein. The sample lists roughly 180,000 distinct CDR3 sequences, about 32% seen once, with about 1.6% in the top ten. The specimen was blood. The origin of the receptors is a girl aged 5-17 years with multiple sclerosis.

This clonotype appeared a few times. This chain connects TRBV6-5 to TRBJ2-1, with 10 bases matching TRBD2. Germline V gives CDR1 MNHEY, CDR2 SVGAGI. This CDR3 has 17 amino acids. V lost 6 bases to trimming and J lost 4 bases; unmatched junction nucleotides: 12. CDR3 coding DNA: TGTGCCAGCAGCAAGCAGAGCGGGAGGGCCTCGTACAATGAGCAGTTCTTC. Protein: CASSKQSGRASYNEQFF.

About this clonotype: A much larger clone is a single base away; this may be a read error. The chain carries TRBV20-1 and TRBJ2-3; D gene ambiguous. Germline CDR1 and CDR2: DFQATT and SNEGSKA (reference sequence). This CDR3 spans 13 amino acids. CDR3 nucleotides: TGCAGTGCCCCGGTCTCAAGCACAGATTCGCAGTATTTT. Translation gives CSAPVSSTDSQYF.

This clonotype was detected a few times. This rearrangement joins TRBV30 to TRBJ2-7; no clear D. CDR1 and CDR2 from the germline V gene are GTSNPN and SVGIG (reference sequence). This CDR3 comprises 17 residues. The ends were cut back, 8 bases at V and 4 bases at J, with 30 bases in the middle. The DNA of the CDR3 is TGTGCCGGAATACGAACACGAAGTGGTGGAATACTTTACGAGCAGTACTTC. Its protein product is CAGIRTRSGGILYEQYF.

This clonotype was counted at least ten times. This sequence joins TRBV10-3 and TRBJ2-5; D is possibly TRBD2 (6 bases). CDR3 length equals 14 residues. CDR1 and CDR2 from the germline V gene are ENHRY and SYGVKD. V lost 0 bases and J 4 bases, leaving 9 bases between the germline ends. The CDR3 region has the DNA TGTGCCATCAGTGAGTCGGAGGGGACAGAGACCCAGTACTTC. Amino acid sequence: CAISESEGTETQYF.

The V gene is TRBV30, the J gene TRBJ2-1; unclear D gene. The CDR3 runs 13 residues. Trimming removed 3 bases from V and 7 bases from J, with 13 bases in between. Germline CDR1 is GTSNPN and CDR2 is SVGIG (reference sequence). CDR3 DNA sequence: TGTGCCTGGAGCCTAGTGGGATGTAATGAGCAGTTCTTC. Its protein is CAWSLVGCNEQFF. The variable domain in full, with the rest retrieved from reference TRBV30 and TRBJ2-1, is SQTIHQWPATLVQPVGSPLSLECTVEGTSNPNLYWYRQAAGRGLQLLFYSVGIGQISSEVPQNLSASRPQDRQFILSSKKLLLSDSGFYLCAWSLVGCNEQFFGPGTRLTVL.

The chain has TRBV4-1 and TRBJ1-1; 8 bases align to TRBD1. V was clipped by 3 bases and J by 5 bases; unmatched bases: 5. CDR3 length: 14 amino acids. Germline V lookup: CDR1 MGHRA, CDR2 YSYEKL. The CDR3 bases are TGCGCCAGCAGCCAGGGACAGGTAGTAACTGAAGCTTTCTTT. This encodes CASSQGQVVTEAFF.

V usage is TRBV6-1 and J usage is TRBJ2-7; a weak D match, TRBD1 (5 bases). The last part of the DNA fits TRBJ2-5 better; the J call may be wrong. This CDR3 contains 15 residues. Germline V gives CDR1 MNHNS, CDR2 SASEGT. The CDR3 DNA follows: TGTGCCAGCATAGGTCTAGTGGGGCTGGGAGAGACCCAGTACTTC. Translated: CASIGLVGLGETQYF.

The chain joins TRBV12-3 or TRBV12-4 to TRBJ2-2, with 8 bases identical to TRBD2. The CDR3 spans 14 residues. With 8 bases clipped from V and 6 bases from J, the junction kept 8 bases outside the gene matches. The CDR3 loop reads CASREGLQPGELFF. The CDR3 DNA follows: TGTGCCAGCCGGGAGGGACTTCAGCCCGGGGAGCTGTTTTTT.

A word on this clonotype: A much larger clone is a single base away; this may be a read error. V and J are TRBV27 and TRBJ1-2; D is possibly TRBD1 (6 bases). There are 15 residues in the CDR3. Trimming left V 3 bases short and J 2 bases short, with 13 bases between. Germline CDR1 is MNHEY and CDR2 is SMNVEV (reference sequence). CDR3 sequence (DNA): TGTGCCAGCAGTTTGGGAGGGGGACGGAACTATGGCTACACCTTC. Translation: CASSLGGGRNYGYTF.

This clonotype has at least ten counts. The chain links TRBV28 to TRBJ2-3; unclear D gene. Germline CDR1 and CDR2: MDHEN and SYDVKM. V dropped 6 bases and J dropped 3 bases, with 7 bases sitting between them. The length of the CDR3 is 12 residues. As DNA, the CDR3 is TGTGCCAGCAGGGCAGTGACAGATACGCAGTATTTT. This gives the protein CASRAVTDTQYF. The variable domain in full, completed from reference TRBV28 and TRBJ2-3, reads DVKVTQSSRYLVKRTGEKVFLECVQDMDHENMFWYRQDPGLGLRLIYFSYDVKMKEKGDIPEGYSVSREKKERFSLILESASTNQTSMYLCASRAVTDTQYFGPGTRLTVL.

Worth noting for this clonotype: A read error may explain this, as a much larger clone is one base away. This rearrangement joins TRBV27 to TRBJ1-2; no clear D gene. Germline lookup yields CDR1 MNHEY and CDR2 SMNVEV (reference sequence). V dropped 5 bases and J dropped 8 bases, with 18 bases sitting between them. The CDR3 is 14 residues long. The CDR3 protein is CASSPAKGGAGYTF. The CDR3, as DNA: TGTGCCAGCAGTCCTGCCAAGGGTGGCGCGGGCTACACCTTC.